A single sample is the source of the 10 T cell receptor beta chains below, sequenced in a study of T-cell memory formation after mild COVID-19. TCRdb re-called the 5' RACE reads through MiXCR, storing one row per CDR3 protein. The table has 210,000 or so distinct CDR3 sequences, roughly 30% seen once. The specimen sequenced was PBMCs or a T cell subset sorted from them (not recorded which). Receptors originate from an adult woman who had mild COVID-19 (a few samples of this study predate the infection). Cell type and time point are not known.

The rearrangement links TRBV11-3 to TRBJ2-1; TRBD1 matches at 9 bases. V lost 8 bases, J lost 8 bases, and 10 bases stayed unmatched. The CDR3 is 14 residues long. Germline V lookup: CDR1 SGHNT, CDR2 YENEEA. The CDR3 reads CASASRTGVDEQFF. The CDR3 coding sequence is TGTGCCAGCGCGAGTCGGACAGGGGTTGATGAGCAGTTCTTC.

This chain uses TRBV15 with TRBJ2-7; 11 positions match TRBD2. The germline CDR1 and CDR2 sequences are LNHNV and YYDKDF (reference sequence). J lost 3 bases, V lost 2 bases, and 0 bases had no gene match. The CDR3 consists of 14 residues. The CDR3, as DNA: TGTGCCACCAGCAGACTAGCGGGGGGCTACGAGCAGTACTTC. Protein: CATSRLAGGYEQYF.

This clonotype was observed a handful of times. V gene TRBV6-6 combines with J gene TRBJ2-1; 8 bases match TRBD2. The trim removed 6 bases at V and 6 bases at J, leaving 10 bases unmatched. Germline V gene lookup returns CDR1 MNHNY and CDR2 SVGAGI (reference sequence). The CDR3 loop spans 15 amino acids. The chain's CDR3 is CASRVEGSGANEQFF. The CDR3 DNA is TGTGCCAGCAGAGTCGAGGGTAGCGGGGCCAATGAGCAGTTCTTC.

The J gene is TRBJ2-7, the V gene TRBV7-9; tentative D call: TRBD2 (6 bases). Trimming cost V 4 bases and J 0 bases, with 10 bases left between them. The CDR3 sequence is 14 residues long. Germline-derived CDR1 and CDR2 are SEHNR and FQNEAQ (reference sequence). The DNA for the CDR3 is TGTGCCAGCAGCTCGGGACTTATCTCCTACGAGCAGTACTTC. It encodes CASSSGLISYEQYF.

This rearrangement joins TRBV5-5 to TRBJ2-3; TRBD2 matches at 9 bases. CDR1 SGHKS and CDR2 YYEKEE come from the germline V gene (reference sequence). The CDR3 runs 15 residues. The trim removed 7 bases at V and 2 bases at J, leaving 8 bases unmatched. DNA of the CDR3: TGTGCCAGCGGAGGGGCTAGCGGGGACACAGATACGCAGTATTTT. Translation gives CASGGASGDTDTQYF.

The chain is built from TRBV20-1 and TRBJ2-5, with D possibly being TRBD1 (5 bases). The CDR3 length is 14 residues. Germline V gives CDR1 DFQATT, CDR2 SNEGSKA (reference sequence). Trimming stripped 0 bases from V and 4 bases from J, with 12 bases between. CDR3 in amino acids: CSARDRTPLETQYF. The CDR3 DNA reads TGCAGTGCTAGAGATCGGACACCATTAGAGACCCAGTACTTC.

V is TRBV5-6 and J is TRBJ2-7; 14 bases map to TRBD2. Germline loops: CDR1 SGHDT, CDR2 YYEEEE. The CDR3 consists of 18 residues. The V and J ends lost 4 bases and 4 bases, in that order; junction bases with no gene match: 13. The DNA of the CDR3 is TGTGCCAGCAGCATACCGGGACTAGCGGGGGCCGGCGGGTACGAGCAGTACTTC. It specifies CASSIPGLAGAGGYEQYF.

This clonotype showed up just a few times. This chain links TRBV4-2 with TRBJ2-1; 9 positions match TRBD1. Per the germline V gene, CDR1 is LGHNA and CDR2 is YNFKEQ. The CDR3 sequence is 16 residues long. Trimming took 6 bases from V and 7 from J; bases not matched to a gene: 13. Written as DNA, the CDR3 is TGTGCCAGCAGGGAGACGAACAGGGGGCTAGGGAATGAGCAGTTCTTC. It codes for CASRETNRGLGNEQFF.

The chain combines TRBV18 with TRBJ2-7; no clear D gene. The V end lost 6 bases, the J end lost 3 bases, and 18 bases lay between the germline ends. The CDR3 spans 15 residues. Per germline, CDR1 KGHSH and CDR2 LQKENI. DNA of the CDR3: TGTGCCAGCTCCCCATACACCCCGGGCAACTACGAGCAGTACTTC. Amino acid sequence: CASSPYTPGNYEQYF.

This chain uses TRBV9 with TRBJ2-1, with TRBD1 as a possible D gene (5 bases). V dropped 3 bases and J dropped 5 bases, with 9 bases sitting between them. The CDR3 extends over 13 amino acids. CDR1 SGDLS and CDR2 YYNGEE come from the germline V gene. CDR3 protein: CASSGTGNNEQFF. CDR3 sequence (DNA): TGTGCCAGCAGCGGTACAGGCAACAATGAGCAGTTCTTC.